Below, 32 T cell receptor beta chains from the same sample are listed, as sequenced in a study of T cells expressing NK-cell markers. TCRdb re-called the 5' RACE reads and gives one entry per CDR3 protein, without DNA. The ten top clones account for approximately 11%, within a sample of about 370,000 distinct CDR3 sequences. What was sequenced was blood T cells: a sorted CD56 or NKG2C T cell subset, CD4+ or CD8+ T cells, or bulk PBMC T cells (not recorded which). The receptors here all came from a woman between 50 and 59 years old in good health.

The J gene is TRBJ2-2, the V gene TRBV5-1. Looked up from germline, CDR1 is SGHRS and CDR2 is YFSETQ. The CDR3 runs to 15 residues. CDR3 in amino acids: CASSLEGTQRGELFF.

The V gene is TRBV11-2, the J gene TRBJ2-1; TCRdb returns TRBD2, unconfirmable since there is no DNA. Looked up from germline, CDR1 is SGHAT and CDR2 is FQNNGV. The CDR3 spans 16 residues. CDR3 region: CASSPTLSGQYNEQFF.

The J gene is TRBJ2-5, the V gene TRBV11-3; TCRdb designates TRBD1, a call that cannot be tested without DNA. The germline gives CDR1 SGHNT, CDR2 YENEEA. The CDR3 spans 13 residues. CDR3 region: CASAQGREETQYF.

The rearrangement uses TRBV2 and TRBJ2-6; TCRdb returns TRBD1, unconfirmable since there is no DNA. The CDR3 contains 17 residues. Germline V gene lookup returns CDR1 SNHLY and CDR2 FYNNEI. The chain's CDR3 is CASGTGTETSGANVLTF.

V and J are TRBV19 and TRBJ2-1; TCRdb's assignment of TRBD1 cannot be checked, as there is no DNA. CDR3 size: 13 residues. Germline CDR1 reads LNHDA; CDR2 reads SQIVND (reference sequence). CDR3 protein: CASSIDGQGGQFF.

This chain connects TRBV20-1 to TRBJ1-5; as DNA is missing, the TRBD1 call by TCRdb cannot be tested. This CDR3 is built from 16 residues. Germline V gene data show CDR1 as DFQATT and CDR2 as SNEGSKA (reference sequence). The CDR3 region is CSAREVGQGKNQPQHF.

The CDR3 region is CSALVPMGSTDTQYF. The chain carries TRBV20-1 and TRBJ2-3. The CDR3 totals 15 residues. Germline V gene sequence: CDR1 DFQATT, CDR2 SNEGSKA (reference sequence).

V usage is TRBV28 and J usage is TRBJ2-1; TCRdb designates TRBD2, a call that cannot be tested without DNA. CDR1 MDHEN and CDR2 SYDVKM come from the germline V gene. The CDR3 spans 15 residues. CDR3 sequence: CASDPGLASYNEQFF.

V and J are TRBV29-1 and TRBJ2-7; TCRdb's D call of TRBD1 is untestable without DNA. Germline V gene sequence: CDR1 SQVTM, CDR2 ANQGSEA. The CDR3 has 13 residues. The CDR3 region is CSGCDGTAYEQYF.

The chain links TRBV10-3 to TRBJ2-5; as DNA is missing, the TRBD2 call by TCRdb cannot be tested. Per the germline V gene, CDR1 is ENHRY and CDR2 is SYGVKD. This CDR3 is 15 amino acids long. The CDR3 reads CAISVQREGHETQYF.

The chain combines TRBV6-5 with TRBJ1-6. Germline V gene lookup returns CDR1 MNHEY and CDR2 SVGAGI. This CDR3 comprises 14 residues. CDR3 in amino acids: CASNYLRGGEPLHF.

The chain joins TRBV11-3 to TRBJ2-7; TCRdb outputs TRBD1, but without DNA this stays unchecked. This CDR3 has 15 residues. Germline V lookup: CDR1 SGHNT, CDR2 YENEEA. CDR3 sequence: CASSLGSRDDYEQYF.

The gene calls are TRBV29-1 and TRBJ2-3; TCRdb's D call of TRBD2 is untestable without DNA. Germline V gene sequence: CDR1 SQVTM, CDR2 ANQGSEA. The CDR3 consists of 15 residues. The CDR3 here is CSVPPPRLGTDTQYF.

J is TRBJ1-5 and V is TRBV20-1. CDR3 length: 12 residues. Germline assignment: CDR1 DFQATT and CDR2 SNEGSKA (reference sequence). The CDR3 region is CSARDSLTPQHF.

The J gene is TRBJ2-5, the V gene TRBV5-1; TCRdb reports TRBD2, a call that lacks DNA to check it against. The CDR3 is 16 residues long. Germline CDR1 reads SGHRS; CDR2 reads YFSETQ. CDR3 protein: CASSLVPSGRSETQYF. Supplemented by reference TRBV5-1 and TRBJ2-5, the full variable domain reads KAGVTQTPRYLIKTRGQQVTLSCSPISGHRSVSWYQQTPGQGLQFLFEYFSETQRNKGNFPGRFSGRQFSNSRSEMNVSTLELGDSALYLCASSLVPSGRSETQYFGPGTRLLVL.

The rearrangement joins TRBV3-1 to TRBJ2-2; as DNA is missing, the TRBD1 call by TCRdb cannot be tested. The germline CDR1 and CDR2 sequences are LGHDT and YNNKEL (reference sequence). This CDR3 region has 14 residues. CDR3 protein: CASSPAPRPGELFF.

V usage is TRBV4-2 and J usage is TRBJ1-1. Germline-derived CDR1 and CDR2 are LGHNA and YNFKEQ. The CDR3 is 13 amino acids. CDR3 in amino acids: CASSQGRTTEAFF.

The rearrangement uses TRBV11-2 and TRBJ1-4; TCRdb selects TRBD1, and the lack of DNA leaves this call unchecked. The CDR3 covers 14 residues. CDR1 SGHAT and CDR2 FQNNGV come from the germline V gene. CDR3 sequence: CASSGGSYLEKLFF.

The V and J genes are TRBV12-3 or TRBV12-4 and TRBJ1-2. The CDR3 covers 12 residues. The CDR3: CASSILGTGYTF.

This sequence joins TRBV11-2 and TRBJ2-7; TCRdb picks TRBD2, but there is no DNA to check that call. Germline CDR1 and CDR2: SGHAT and FQNNGV. This CDR3 is 15 amino acids long. The CDR3: CASSLVSSGSLRQYF.

The V and J genes are TRBV4-1 and TRBJ2-1. The CDR3 totals 15 residues. CDR1 and CDR2 (germline): MGHRA, YSYEKL. This chain's CDR3 is CASSQDSRPYGEQFF.

This rearrangement joins TRBV29-1 to TRBJ1-2; the TRBD1 assignment by TCRdb is unverifiable without DNA. The CDR3 spans 13 residues. Germline values: CDR1 SQVTM, CDR2 ANQGSEA. The CDR3 sequence is CSVGIGTDYGYTF. Supplemented by reference TRBV29-1 and TRBJ1-2, the full variable domain reads SAVISQKPSRDICQRGTSLTIQCQVDSQVTMMFWYRQQPGQSLTLIATANQGSEATYESGFVIDKFPISRPNLTFSTLTVSNMSPEDSSIYLCSVGIGTDYGYTFGSGTRLTVV.

The rearrangement links TRBV7-2 to TRBJ2-1; checking the TCRdb D call of TRBD2 is not possible without DNA. The CDR3 contains 16 residues. Germline V gene data show CDR1 as SGHTA and CDR2 as FQGNSA. The CDR3 loop reads CASSLPPGLAGDEQFF.

The V and J genes are TRBV10-3 and TRBJ1-2; TCRdb's D gene call, TRBD1, goes unchecked for lack of DNA. Germline assignment: CDR1 ENHRY and CDR2 SYGVKD. The CDR3 sequence is 12 residues long. The CDR3 region is CAISQIREGYTF.

The V call is TRBV12-3 or TRBV12-4, the J call TRBJ2-5; with no DNA, the TCRdb D assignment of TRBD2 cannot be verified. The CDR3 has 15 residues. The CDR3 reads CASSSRGGSWETQYF.

This CDR3 is CASSSTSGTDTQYF. The V call is TRBV7-9, the J call TRBJ2-3; no DNA is available, so the TRBD2 call from TCRdb remains unchecked. The CDR3 extends over 14 amino acids. Per germline, CDR1 SEHNR and CDR2 FQNEAQ (reference sequence).

This chain joins TRBV18 and TRBJ2-1; TCRdb names TRBD2, which stays unverified in the absence of DNA. CDR3 size: 15 residues. CDR1 is KGHSH and CDR2 is LQKENI in the germline V gene. The CDR3 sequence is CASSPTGEGDNEQFF.

The chain joins TRBV19 to TRBJ2-6; TCRdb returns TRBD1, unconfirmable since there is no DNA. This CDR3 comprises 19 residues. Germline V gene sequence: CDR1 LNHDA, CDR2 SQIVND (reference sequence). CDR3 loop: CASSFIRGQGASGANVLTF.

CDR3 protein: CASSLLGRELADTQYF. The chain joins TRBV5-1 to TRBJ2-3; without DNA, the TCRdb call of TRBD1 cannot be checked. The CDR3 is 16 residues long. Germline CDR1 and CDR2: SGHRS and YFSETQ.

The V and J genes are TRBV27 and TRBJ2-5; TCRdb returns TRBD1, unconfirmable since there is no DNA. The CDR3 has 15 residues. Germline assignment: CDR1 MNHEY and CDR2 SMNVEV (reference sequence). CDR3 residues: CASSPPHRGQETQYF.

This chain uses TRBV10-3 with TRBJ2-3. CDR3 length: 14 residues. Germline lookup yields CDR1 ENHRY and CDR2 SYGVKD. This CDR3 reads CAISFGGSTDTQYF.

The rearrangement joins TRBV2 to TRBJ1-1; TCRdb proposes TRBD1, but this gene call is untestable without DNA. Germline CDR1 reads SNHLY; CDR2 reads FYNNEI. CDR3 length equals 12 residues. CDR3 amino acids: CAGSGAGTEAFF.